Each of the 23 T cell receptor beta chains below was sequenced from the same sample in a study of shared clonotypes between healthy human individuals. The naive CD8 subset, CD45RO-negative cells positively selected for CCR7, excluded terminally differentiated effector memory CD45RA+ cells. TCRdb's table, derived via immunoSEQ multiplex PCR, lists solely in-frame clones and lacks some. The table records about 2 million clones, about 94% of them present only once. Sequencing was done on a sample of naive CD8+ T cells sorted from blood. Source of these receptors: a man between 18 and 29 years old in good health.

This chain connects TRBV29-1 to TRBJ2-2, with TRBD2 matching over 7 bases. The CDR3 spans 14 residues. The junction had 6 bases not matched to a gene; V was cut back by 4 bases and J by 4 bases. Germline V lookup: CDR1 SQVTM, CDR2 ANQGSEA. The CDR3 protein is CSVVGLAATGELFF. The CDR3 DNA reads as TGCAGCGTTGTTGGCCTAGCGGCCACCGGGGAGCTGTTTTTT.

The chain couples TRBV7-8 to TRBJ2-7; D is perhaps TRBD1 (6 bases). The germline V gene encodes CDR1 SGHVS and CDR2 FQNEAQ. CDR3 length: 14 amino acids. V was shortened by 1 base and J by 4 bases, with 11 bases between the two germline ends. This chain's CDR3 is CASSLEGGYYEQYF. The CDR3 DNA sequence: TGTGCCAGCAGCTTAGAAGGGGGATATTACGAGCAGTACTTC.

A remark on this clone: Other DNA sequences in this specimen translate into the identical CDR3. V gene TRBV9 combines with J gene TRBJ1-1; tentative D call: TRBD1 (5 bases). The V gene lost 0 bases and the J gene lost 0 bases, with 9 bases spanning the gap. The CDR3 has 15 amino acids. Germline V gives CDR1 SGDLS, CDR2 YYNGEE. The CDR3 DNA is TGTGCCAGCAGCGTAGGGGTGGGGCTGAACACTGAAGCTTTCTTT. This encodes CASSVGVGLNTEAFF.

CDR3 amino acids: CASRDPGQGLHEQYF. DNA for the CDR3: TGTGCCAGCAGGGATCCGGGACAGGGTTTACACGAGCAGTACTTC. The rearrangement joins TRBV28 to TRBJ2-7; TRBD1 matches at 9 bases. This CDR3 spans 15 amino acids. From germline, CDR1 is MDHEN and CDR2 SYDVKM. J was trimmed by 5 bases and V by 6 bases; bases with no gene match: 11.

The gene calls are TRBV22-1 and TRBJ1-6; the table calls TRBD1, which could not be checked here. TRBV22-1 is given as a pseudogene. The CDR3 totals 17 residues. The CDR3, as DNA: TGTCCTGGGAGCGCACGGTTGGACAGAGATTATAATTCACCCCTCCACTTT. Translation gives CPGSARLDRDYNSPLHF.

This clone was observed once. This sequence joins TRBV10-3 and TRBJ1-5, with 9 positions matching TRBD1. Germline-derived CDR1 and CDR2 are ENHRY and SYGVKD. CDR3 size: 14 residues. V was clipped by 6 bases and J by 5 bases; unmatched bases: 5. CDR3 nucleotides: TGTGCCATCAGCCCGGGACAGGGCTATCAGCCCCAGCATTTT. Its protein product is CAISPGQGYQPQHF.

Worth noting for this clone: Other DNA variants within this sample encode the same CDR3. The chain is built from TRBV7-9 and TRBJ1-2; D remains unclear. The ends were cut back, 1 base at V and 0 bases at J, with 6 bases in the middle. This CDR3 is built from 14 residues. Germline-derived CDR1 and CDR2 are SEHNR and FQNEAQ (reference sequence). The CDR3 loop reads CASSLGSANYGYTF. In DNA form, the CDR3 reads TGTGCCAGCAGCTTAGGGTCAGCTAACTATGGCTACACCTTC. The whole variable domain, filled in from reference TRBV7-9 and TRBJ1-2, reads DTGVSQNPRHKITKRGQNVTFRCDPISEHNRLYWYRQTLGQGPEFLTYFQNEAQLEKSRLLSDRFSAERPKGSFSTLEIQRTEQGDSAMYLCASSLGSANYGYTFGSGTRLTVV.

On this clone itself: Other DNA sequences in the sample encode the same CDR3. The chain has TRBV28 and TRBJ2-5, with D perhaps matching TRBD2 (6 bases). Germline V gene lookup returns CDR1 MDHEN and CDR2 SYDVKM. The V end lost 2 bases, the J end lost 3 bases, and 10 bases lay between the germline ends. The CDR3 runs 14 residues. In nucleotides, the CDR3 is TGTGCCAGCAGTTTAGTGGGGGGTGAAGAGACCCAGTACTTC. Translation gives CASSLVGGEETQYF.

The rearrangement joins TRBV2 to TRBJ2-7, with D maybe TRBD2 (6 bases). CDR1 and CDR2 (germline): SNHLY, FYNNEI. Deletions cut 8 bases from V and 3 bases from J, with 14 bases between. The CDR3 spans 13 residues. The CDR3 bases are TGTGCCAGCCGGGGGTACCAACACTACGAGCAGTACTTC. Amino acid sequence: CASRGYQHYEQYF.

The chain recombines TRBV30 with TRBJ1-5; no clear D. The V and J ends lost 8 bases and 7 bases respectively, with 24 bases between them. The CDR3 is made up of 15 amino acids. CDR1 is GTSNPN and CDR2 is SVGIG in the germline V gene (reference sequence). The CDR3 is CAAPEGNQRYQPQHF. The CDR3 bases are TGTGCCGCACCCGAAGGTAACCAGAGATACCAGCCCCAGCATTTT.

In DNA, the CDR3 is TGTGCCAGCACTTTGAGTAAAGGCCTCCAAGACTCTGGGGCCAACGTCCTGACTTTC. It is translated as CASTLSKGLQDSGANVLTF. The chain carries TRBV9 and TRBJ2-6, with D unresolved. The CDR3 length is 19 residues. Per the germline V gene, CDR1 is SGDLS and CDR2 is YYNGEE. V was shortened by 6 bases and J by 0 bases, with 22 bases between the two germline ends.

V is TRBV13 and J is TRBJ2-2; 9 positions match TRBD1. Germline CDR1 is PRHDT and CDR2 is FYEKMQ (reference sequence). The CDR3 has 15 amino acids. V dropped 6 bases and J dropped 1; count of bases not matched to a gene: 3. The CDR3 loop is CASRRQGGNTGELFF. CDR3 nucleotide sequence: TGTGCCAGCAGACGACAGGGGGGGAACACCGGGGAGCTGTTTTTT.

The chain recombines TRBV30 with TRBJ1-4; maybe TRBD1 (5 bases). CDR1 is GTSNPN and CDR2 is SVGIG in the germline V gene (reference sequence). The CDR3 length is 12 residues. V was pared by 0 bases and J by 10 bases, with 9 bases between. CDR3 bases: TGTGCCTGGAGTGTGGGGGATGGAAAACTGTTTTTT. Translation gives CAWSVGDGKLFF.

The J gene is TRBJ2-2, the V gene TRBV9; 10 positions agree with TRBD1. Germline trimming cut 4 bases from V and 6 bases from J; bases unmatched to any gene: 9. The CDR3 is 16 amino acids. Per germline, CDR1 SGDLS and CDR2 YYNGEE. The chain's CDR3 is CASSPPGTGESGELFF. The CDR3 DNA reads TGTGCCAGCAGCCCCCCTGGGACAGGGGAATCCGGGGAGCTGTTTTTT.

The V call is TRBV14, the J call TRBJ2-5; TRBD2 agrees at 7 bases. The V gene end was trimmed by 4 bases and the J gene end by 3 bases; junction bases not matched to a gene: 14. The CDR3 consists of 17 residues. Germline CDR1 SGHDN, CDR2 FVKESK. The CDR3 reads CASSPGLVRRYEETQYF. The CDR3, as DNA: TGTGCCAGCAGCCCCGGACTAGTCAGGCGATATGAAGAGACCCAGTACTTC.

V and J are TRBV27 and TRBJ2-7; 8 positions agree with TRBD1. CDR3 length: 15 amino acids. CDR1 and CDR2 (germline): MNHEY, SMNVEV (reference sequence). The ends lost 3 bases at V and 4 bases at J; junction bases unmatched: 8. Written as DNA, the CDR3 is TGTGCCAGCAGTTTTGGGGCAGGGGGCACGTACGAGCAGTACTTC. This codes for CASSFGAGGTYEQYF.

This clone has just one count. The chain combines TRBV10-3 with TRBJ1-1; 9 bases align to TRBD1. CDR1 ENHRY and CDR2 SYGVKD come from the germline V gene. This CDR3 is 18 amino acids long. Trimming at V came to 2 bases and at J to 6 bases, leaving 16 bases not matched to a gene. In DNA, the CDR3 is TGTGCCATCAGTGAGACCGCGGGACAGGGAAGAGAAGGCTCTGAAGCTTTCTTT. It codes for CAISETAGQGREGSEAFF.

The chain has TRBV10-2 and TRBJ2-2; D gene unclear. The CDR3 is 14 amino acids. V gave up 1 base and J gave up 4 bases, with 7 bases separating them. The germline V gene has CDR1 WSHSY and CDR2 SAAADI. CDR3 protein: CASSELRTTGELFF. The CDR3 DNA reads TGCGCCAGCAGTGAGTTAAGGACCACCGGGGAGCTGTTTTTT.

This clone was seen more than once but under ten times. The V gene is TRBV27, the J gene TRBJ1-6, with no clear D. This CDR3 is built from 15 residues. Germline assignment: CDR1 MNHEY and CDR2 SMNVEV (reference sequence). V lost 7 bases and J 9 bases, leaving 19 bases between the germline ends. The CDR3 DNA sequence: TGTGCCAGCACAATGACACCGGCCTCGGCTTCACCCCTCCACTTT. Its protein is CASTMTPASASPLHF.

J is TRBJ2-1 and V is TRBV5-6; 13 nucleotides line up with TRBD2. Germline trimming cut 4 bases from V and 1 base from J; bases unmatched to any gene: 2. The CDR3 consists of 16 residues. CDR1 is SGHDT and CDR2 is YYEEEE in the germline V gene. CDR3: CASSGGLAGSYNEQFF. The CDR3 DNA follows: TGTGCCAGCAGCGGGGGACTAGCGGGATCCTACAATGAGCAGTTCTTC.

The chain employs TRBV28 and TRBJ1-2; possible D gene TRBD1, 6 bases. Germline-derived CDR1 and CDR2 are MDHEN and SYDVKM. V lost 6 bases and J lost 4, with 24 bases in between. The length of the CDR3 is 17 residues. The CDR3 DNA reads TGTGCCAGCAGCCCACCCCCTCGGGACACCGAATTCTATGGCTACACCTTC. Amino acids: CASSPPPRDTEFYGYTF.

This clone was counted between two and nine times. J is TRBJ1-5 and V is TRBV5-4, with D possibly being TRBD1 (6 bases). The germline V gene encodes CDR1 SGHNT and CDR2 YYREEE (reference sequence). This CDR3 spans 13 amino acids. V dropped 2 bases and J dropped 7 bases, with 10 bases sitting between them. The CDR3 sequence is CASSLGGEQPQHF. DNA of the CDR3: TGTGCCAGCAGCTTAGGGGGTGAACAGCCCCAGCATTTT.

The V and J genes are TRBV7-2 and TRBJ2-6; 9 nucleotides agree with TRBD1. Losses at the gene ends were 2 bases for V and 0 bases for J; bases not matched to a gene: 8. This CDR3 region has 19 residues. Germline V lookup: CDR1 SGHTA, CDR2 FQGNSA. The CDR3 nucleotides read TGTGCCAGCAGCTTATCCCCGGGACAGGGTCTCTCTGGGGCCAACGTCCTGACTTTC. Translated: CASSLSPGQGLSGANVLTF.